The source of this T cell receptor beta chain is a study of a mutant IDH1 vaccine in newly diagnosed glioma. Study information: Patients got their first vaccination 4-6 weeks after radiotherapy alone, or with temozolomide cycles. V12 took place at week 35, and V13 at week 47. Findings of the study overall: Researchers report vaccine-induced immune responses in just under 95% of patients.

As to this clone: The antigen remains unidentified.

Using immunoSEQ multiplex PCR, the repertoire was profiled, and TCRdb retains in-frame clones only, with some absent. The top ten hold around 5% of the sample, which has tens of thousands of clones, roughly four fifths seen once. Germline V gene sequence: CDR1 SGHRS, CDR2 YFSETQ. There are 15 residues in the CDR3. With V trimmed by 5 bases and J by 5 bases, 11 bases remained unmatched. Time point denoted: week 47, end of study. Vaccination used 300 ug of mutant IDH1 20-mer peptide per dose, with topical imiquimod. Patients carried new grade 3 or 4 IDH1-mutant astrocytomas lacking nuclear ATRX. This sample comprised PBMCs, obtained from a glioma patient whose treatment included an IDH1 peptide vaccine. This receptor was taken from a man aged 35 to 55 with glioma. The rearrangement joins TRBV5-1 to TRBJ2-7, with TRBD1 matching over 9 bases. The CDR3 sequence: CASRFAGQGFDEQYF. CDR3 sequence (DNA): TGCGCCAGCAGATTTGCGGGACAGGGATTTGACGAGCAGTACTTC.